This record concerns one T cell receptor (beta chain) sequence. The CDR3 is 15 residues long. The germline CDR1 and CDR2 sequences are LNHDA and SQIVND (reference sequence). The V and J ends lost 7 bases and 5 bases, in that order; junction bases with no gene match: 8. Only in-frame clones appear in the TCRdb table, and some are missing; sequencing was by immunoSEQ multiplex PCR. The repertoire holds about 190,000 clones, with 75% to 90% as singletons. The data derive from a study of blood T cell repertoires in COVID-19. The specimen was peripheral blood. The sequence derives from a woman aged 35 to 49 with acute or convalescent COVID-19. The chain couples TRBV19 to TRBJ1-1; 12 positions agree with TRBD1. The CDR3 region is CASTGTGGAWTEAFF. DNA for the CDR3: TGTGCCAGTACTGGGACAGGGGGCGCCTGGACTGAAGCTTTCTTT.